The TCR beta chain under discussion was sequenced for a study of Ad26.COV2.S vaccination and SARS-CoV-2 variants. About the research overall: COV1001, an Ad26.COV2.S trial, supplied this vaccine-arm donor. Ad26.COV2.S given intramuscularly, once or twice 56 days apart. Findings of the study overall: Similar non-spike TCR breadth was observed in recipients of vaccine and of placebo. Using TCR breadth and depth analyses may have led to underestimated total T cell responses.

In the case of this clone: Its specificity is not known.

This CDR3 is 14 amino acids long. The V gene lost 6 bases and the J gene lost 4 bases, with 15 bases spanning the gap. Germline V gives CDR1 ENHRY, CDR2 SYGVKD. The treatment was: over 15 received Ad26.COV2.S at low or high dose, single or two shots; 5 received placebo; per-sample allocation not given. Samples analyzed were those drawn on day 63 after the first vaccine or placebo injection. Clones were sequenced by immunoSEQ multiplex PCR, and TCRdb holds only the in-frame ones, with some missing. The table shows about 680,000 clones, with around 90% occurring only once. The source was peripheral blood, collected in a trial of Ad26.COV2.S vaccine versus placebo. The chain carries TRBV10-3 and TRBJ1-2; unclear D gene. The clonotype originates from a person aged 18-60 years who received the Ad26.COV2.S COVID-19 vaccine or a placebo. CDR3 sequence: CAIRTTTGGYGYTF. The CDR3 nucleotides read TGTGCCATCAGAACGACAACCGGCGGCTATGGCTACACCTTC.